This T cell receptor beta chain was profiled in a study of PD-L1 blockade in urothelial cancer (dated by TCRdb to about 2017). Turning to the overall study: Every patient began therapy in about 2014 and was given atezolizumab 1,200 mg intravenously every 3 weeks. About 90% of the 29 patients were males with bladder-origin urothelial cancer, and about two thirds of the roughly 30 reported a prior smoking history. An ECOG performance status of 0 or 1 was recorded for the patients, and 0 to 3 prior chemotherapy regimens had been received by the patients. Blood samples were analyzed 3 weeks after the start of treatment (second dose) and 6 weeks after the start of treatment. Blood samples gave median yields of roughly 150,000 T cells and 82,636 unique TCRs, along with a median clonality of 0.080. Somatic, immune and clinical correlates of response to PD-L1 blockade with atezolizumab in urothelial cancer were the focus of an exploratory multi-omic analysis. TCR sequencing covered pretreatment tumor samples and matched, serially collected peripheral blood taken before and after atezolizumab treatment. Durable clinical benefit was defined as progression-free survival longer than 6 months, and TCR features were also tested against progression-free and overall survival. In the same patients, pretreatment tumors underwent whole exome sequencing and RNA sequencing in addition to TCR sequencing. Durable clinical benefit was achieved by nine patients but not by the remaining 20. Pretreatment blood TCR-seq was available for nearly 30 patients, at least one posttreatment blood collection was obtained for about 25 patients, and tumor TCR-seq was available for about 25 patients. Beyond this particular receptor, the publication reports: Small sample size (n of about 30) and many exploratory analyses mean the results are intended to be hypothesis-generating. At 3 weeks after the start of treatment, tumor-associated TCR clones in peripheral blood had expanded more in patients with durable benefit (n ≈ 24, p = 0.022). Improved progression-free and overall survival was found to be associated with pretreatment peripheral blood TCR clonality below the median.

Trimming removed 5 bases from V and 4 bases from J; the gene matches leave 7 bases unexplained. The CDR3 goes from the cysteine to the phenylalanine over 14 residues. The only DNA kept is the CDR3, 42 bases in frame from the first base. Reading the germline V gene gives CDR1 MDHEN and CDR2 SYDVKM. A total of 25 to 30 patients with locally advanced or metastatic urothelial carcinoma, treated at Memorial Sloan Kettering on a trial protocol, made up the cohort. Peripheral blood mononuclear cells were collected pretreatment and during treatment, with between 1 and 8 total time points obtained per patient. The Qiagen DNeasy Blood extraction kit was used to purify genomic DNA from total PBMCs and tumor samples. Collected pretreatment and during treatment, PBMCs were isolated and stored as previously described. To estimate absolute template abundance from read counts, synthetic TCR analog templates were spiked into each PCR. The immunoSEQ assay used bias-controlled V and J gene primers to amplify TCRbeta CDR3 regions from genomic DNA. Sequencing of rearranged TCRbeta segments was performed at approximately 20X coverage. In the source study's methods: Clustering was used to correct sequencing errors, and CDR3s were annotated against IMGT so that V, D and J genes could be assigned. Downstream analyses used only productive TCRbeta rearrangements and left out out-of-frame or stop-codon sequences. Clonality was computed as one minus Shannon entropy normalized by the log of the number of unique productive sequences. Clones differing between time points or between blood and tumor were identified by Fisher's exact test with Benjamini-Hochberg correction at adjusted p below 0.01. Not all clones reach the TCRdb copy of this immuneACCESS table, which keeps in-frame sequences only. Checked studies attribute under half of the gap to unresolved V genes and leave the rest unexplained. V and J calls and clone size come straight from that table; D and trimming were deduced from the DNA. Counted in this sample were just over 50,000 clones; around 86% of them appeared once. The ten largest make up more than 15% of the sample.

Worth noting for this clone: Its antigen target is currently unknown. It has no much larger one-base neighbor in the sample; base qualities were not kept.

The sequence was obtained from a man aged 55 to 70 with urothelial cancer. The sequences come from PBMCs, collected around atezolizumab (anti-PD-L1) treatment. The receptor chain draws on TRBV28 and TRBJ2-5; 7 bases in between match TRBD2. In nucleotides, the sequence is TGTGCCAGCAGTAGACTAGCTTTGGGAGAGACCCAGTACTTC. This is translated as CASSRLALGETQYF.